The source of this TCR beta chain is a study of glioma-infiltrating T cells after dendritic cell vaccination. Germline V lookup: CDR1 SGHRS, CDR2 YFSETQ. Trimming stripped 0 bases from V and 6 bases from J, with 7 bases between. The CDR3 spans 13 residues. Sequenced by immunoSEQ multiplex PCR; TCRdb stores in-frame clones only, minus some. Among roughly 62,000 clones listed, 70% to 85% were seen once. The time point denotes: after dendritic cell vaccination, including at tumor progression/relapse. Study-wide results and caveats: Higher TCR clonality did not directly relate to longer survival.

As concerns this clone: As yet, its antigen is unknown.

The starting material was blood, obtained after dendritic cell vaccination. This sequence was found in a human donor with glioblastoma. The chain joins TRBV5-1 to TRBJ2-1; D is uncertain. The CDR3 sequence: CASSLGFSNEQFF. CDR3 bases: TGCGCCAGCAGCTTGGGGTTCAGCAATGAGCAGTTCTTC.